This TCR beta chain was sequenced during a study of blood T cell repertoires in COVID-19. Across the study: The origin of the acute and convalescent COVID-19 samples was the United States, Italy and Spain. In each case, the material was cDNA or gDNA derived from T cells, B-cell-depleted T cells, or PBMCs.

Original data processing: The assay estimated nucleated cells by amplifying reference gene primers. Assay: immunoSEQ multiplex PCR; the TCRdb copy retains only in-frame clones and omits some. Clonal size and the V and J genes are those of that table, whereas D and trimming came from the DNA. The sample has about 130,000 clones; roughly 71% are singletons. Germline V gives CDR1 MNHEY, CDR2 SVGAGI. Trimming cost V 6 bases and J 4 bases; bases outside gene matches: 5. The CDR3 runs to 15 residues. This sequence joins TRBV6-5 and TRBJ1-4; 10 bases map to TRBD1. The receptor was derived from a man aged 80 or over with acute or convalescent COVID-19. Input material: peripheral blood. For the CDR3, the DNA is TGTGCCAGCAGGGGGGACAGGGGCCATAATGAAAAACTGTTTTTT. It is translated as CASRGDRGHNEKLFF.